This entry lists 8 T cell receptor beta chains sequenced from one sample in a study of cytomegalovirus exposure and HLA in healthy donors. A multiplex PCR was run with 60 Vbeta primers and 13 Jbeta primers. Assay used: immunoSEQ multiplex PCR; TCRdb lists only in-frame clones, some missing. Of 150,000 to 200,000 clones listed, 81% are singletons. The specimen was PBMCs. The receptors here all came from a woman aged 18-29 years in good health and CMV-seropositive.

Here the CDR3 reads CASSKRGFLAGSTYNEQFF. The CDR3, as DNA: TGTGCCAGCAGCAAAAGGGGATTTCTAGCGGGGTCAACCTACAATGAGCAGTTCTTC. The chain uses TRBV4-2 and TRBJ2-1; TRBD2 matches at 9 bases. Looked up from germline, CDR1 is LGHNA and CDR2 is YNFKEQ. Losses at the gene ends were 5 bases for V and 2 bases for J; bases not matched to a gene: 16. The CDR3 has 19 amino acids.

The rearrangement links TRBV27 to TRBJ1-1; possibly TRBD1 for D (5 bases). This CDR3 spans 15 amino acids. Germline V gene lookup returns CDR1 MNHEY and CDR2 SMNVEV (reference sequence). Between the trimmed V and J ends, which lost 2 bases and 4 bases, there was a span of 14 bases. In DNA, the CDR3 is TGTGCCAGCAGTTTAAAGGGGCGGATATCCACTGAAGCTTTCTTT. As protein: CASSLKGRISTEAFF.

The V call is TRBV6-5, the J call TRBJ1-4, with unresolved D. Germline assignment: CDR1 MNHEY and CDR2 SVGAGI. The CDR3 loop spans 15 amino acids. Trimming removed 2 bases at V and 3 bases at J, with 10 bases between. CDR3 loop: CASSYQTPPNEKLFF. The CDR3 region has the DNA TGTGCCAGCAGTTACCAGACACCTCCTAATGAAAAACTGTTTTTT.

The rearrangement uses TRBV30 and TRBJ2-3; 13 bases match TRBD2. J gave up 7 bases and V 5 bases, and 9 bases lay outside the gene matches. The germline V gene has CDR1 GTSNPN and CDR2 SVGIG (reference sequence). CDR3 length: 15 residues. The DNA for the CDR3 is TGTGCCTGGGCGCAGACTAGCGGGGGGATTAATACGCAGTATTTT. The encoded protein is CAWAQTSGGINTQYF.

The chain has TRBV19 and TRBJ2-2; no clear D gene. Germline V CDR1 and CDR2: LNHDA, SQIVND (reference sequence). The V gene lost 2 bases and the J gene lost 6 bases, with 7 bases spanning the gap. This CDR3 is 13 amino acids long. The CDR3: CASSILLSGELFF. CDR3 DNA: TGTGCCAGTAGTATACTCCTATCCGGGGAGCTGTTTTTT.

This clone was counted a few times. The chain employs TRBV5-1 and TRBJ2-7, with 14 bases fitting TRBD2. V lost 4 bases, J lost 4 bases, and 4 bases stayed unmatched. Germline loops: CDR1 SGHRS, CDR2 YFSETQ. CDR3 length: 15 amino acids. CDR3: CASSLRTSGGYEQYF. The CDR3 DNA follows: TGCGCCAGCAGCCTACGGACTAGCGGGGGGTACGAGCAGTACTTC.

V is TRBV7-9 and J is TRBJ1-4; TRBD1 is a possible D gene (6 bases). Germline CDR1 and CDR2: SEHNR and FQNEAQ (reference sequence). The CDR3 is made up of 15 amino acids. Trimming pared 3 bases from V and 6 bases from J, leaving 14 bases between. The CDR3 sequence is CASSLAGTPDEKLFF. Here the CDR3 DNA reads TGTGCCAGCAGCTTGGCCGGGACACCCGATGAAAAACTGTTTTTT.

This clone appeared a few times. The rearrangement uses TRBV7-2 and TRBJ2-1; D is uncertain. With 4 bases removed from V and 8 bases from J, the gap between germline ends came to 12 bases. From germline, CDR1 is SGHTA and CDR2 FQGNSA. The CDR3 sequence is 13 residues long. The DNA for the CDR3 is TGTGCCAGCAGCTCGGCGAATCGGGATGAGCAGTTCTTC. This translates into CASSSANRDEQFF.